This TCR beta chain was obtained from a study of blood T cells in healthy people across ages. The CDR3 runs 16 residues. Germline CDR1 is MNHEY and CDR2 is SMNVEV (reference sequence). The V segment lost 3 bases and the J segment 0 bases; nucleotides outside the gene matches: 5. A J-beta primer mix and a sample-barcoded 5' primer were used in a second PCR of roughly 6 to 11 cycles. TCRdb itself ran the 5' RACE reads through MiXCR, one entry per CDR3 protein. Of approximately 820,000 distinct CDR3 sequences listed, roughly 44% were seen once; the top ten hold approximately 20%. The sequence was obtained from a man aged 60 to 69 in good health. The gene calls are TRBV27 and TRBJ1-2; 9 bases line up with TRBD1. Sequenced material: blood. The CDR3 sequence is CASSLRTGAANYGYTF. For the CDR3, the DNA is TGTGCCAGCAGTTTGAGGACAGGGGCGGCTAACTATGGCTACACCTTC.